This entry lists 22 T cell receptor beta chains sequenced from one sample in a study of regulatory T cells in long-lasting Graves disease. Time point noted: newly diagnosed GD, antithyroid drugs for less than 3 months. The TCR library was made from RNA that had been extracted from PBMCs in TRIzol. To make TCR beta libraries, researchers used iRepertoire HTBI primers and Arm-PCR of CDR3 regions. One entry per CDR3 protein, called by TCRdb with MiXCR from the multiplex PCR reads. This repertoire shows 350,000 to 500,000 distinct CDR3 sequences, about 17% found once; its top ten account for about 10%. This sample was also put to use in a study of T cells in Graves' hyperthyroidism and ophthalmopathy.

Material: peripheral blood mononuclear cells (PBMCs), obtained at new diagnosis, from a patient treated with antithyroid drugs. These receptor sequences come from a woman between 25 and 40 years old with Graves disease.

The rearrangement joins TRBV4-2 to TRBJ2-1; perhaps TRBD2 as D (6 bases). CDR3 length: 15 residues. V was pared by 4 bases and J by 6 bases, with 16 bases between. The germline V gene encodes CDR1 LGHNA and CDR2 YNFKEQ. DNA for the CDR3: TGTGCCAGCAGCCCCTCGGGCGGGCGGGGCAATGAGCAGTTCTTC. Amino acids: CASSPSGGRGNEQFF.

Regarding this clonotype: A much larger clone differs from this one at a single base, so this may be a read error. The V and J genes are TRBV6-4 and TRBJ1-1, with D possibly matching TRBD1 (5 bases). V shed 3 bases and J shed 4 bases, with 9 bases lying between them. The germline V gene has CDR1 MRHNA and CDR2 SNTAGT. There are 13 residues in the CDR3. The CDR3 reads CASSEWGSTEAFF. The CDR3 region has the DNA TGTGCCAGCAGTGAGTGGGGCAGCACTGAAGCTTTCTTT.

There are many counts of this clonotype. In DNA, the CDR3 is TGCGCCAGCAGCTTGTCCGGGACACCGAAAAACATTCAGTACTTC. As protein: CASSLSGTPKNIQYF. V is TRBV5-1 and J is TRBJ2-4, with a weak D call TRBD1 (6 bases). In germline, CDR1 is SGHRS, CDR2 YFSETQ. The CDR3 extends over 15 amino acids. The germline V and J ends were trimmed by 1 base and 4 bases, with 12 bases remaining between them.

The chain uses TRBV10-3 and TRBJ2-6; unclear D gene. Looked up from germline, CDR1 is ENHRY and CDR2 is SYGVKD. This CDR3 contains 18 residues. V gave up 1 base and J gave up 0 bases, with 13 bases separating them. The CDR3 DNA reads TGTGCCATCAGTGAGTTCCCGGACGGAACCTCTGGGGCCAACGTCCTGACTTTC. This gives the protein CAISEFPDGTSGANVLTF.

This clonotype came up many times. The rearrangement links TRBV2 to TRBJ2-1; maybe TRBD1 (6 bases). Trimming removed 7 bases from V and 7 bases from J, with 20 bases in between. This CDR3 has 15 amino acids. Per the germline V gene, CDR1 is SNHLY and CDR2 is FYNNEI. DNA of the CDR3: TGTGCCAGCAAGCGGAAAGTACAGGGTACTAATGAGCAGTTCTTC. The encoded protein is CASKRKVQGTNEQFF. The whole variable domain, remainder taken from reference TRBV2 and TRBJ2-1, is EPEVTQTPSHQVTQMGQEVILRCVPISNHLYFYWYRQILGQKVEFLVSFYNNEISEKSEIFDDQFSVERPDGSNFTLKIRSTKLEDSAMYFCASKRKVQGTNEQFFGPGTRLTVL.

Regarding this clonotype: The germline gene is not matched at one end of the junction; a read error may be the cause. The V call is TRBV5-1, the J call TRBJ2-3; D perhaps matches TRBD2 (6 bases). The CDR3 consists of 16 residues. Germline values: CDR1 SGHRS, CDR2 YFSETQ. The CDR3 loop is CASVAGTYDRTDTRYF. The CDR3 DNA reads as TGCGCCAGCGTCGCCGGGACTTATGACCGCACAGATACGCGGTATTTT. The whole variable domain, filled in from reference TRBV5-1 and TRBJ2-3, reads KAGVTQTPRYLIKTRGQQVTLSCSPISGHRSVSWYQQTPGQGLQFLFEYFSETQRNKGNFPGRFSGRQFSNSRSEMNVSTLELGDSALYLCASVAGTYDRTDTRYFGPGTRLTVL.

The chain employs TRBV5-1 and TRBJ1-4; 7 positions agree with TRBD1. V lost 4 bases, J lost 7 bases, and 10 bases stayed unmatched. The CDR3 sequence is 15 residues long. CDR1 and CDR2 from the germline V gene are SGHRS and YFSETQ. The CDR3 region has the DNA TGCGCCAGCAGCAGTTTGACAGGGAGGGTTGAAAAACTGTTTTTT. Protein: CASSSLTGRVEKLFF. The complete variable domain, with remaining parts taken from reference TRBV5-1 and TRBJ1-4, reads KAGVTQTPRYLIKTRGQQVTLSCSPISGHRSVSWYQQTPGQGLQFLFEYFSETQRNKGNFPGRFSGRQFSNSRSEMNVSTLELGDSALYLCASSSLTGRVEKLFFGSGTQLSVL.

This clonotype occurred a few times. This rearrangement joins TRBV24-1 to TRBJ2-7, with 9 nucleotides matching TRBD1. Germline V gene sequence: CDR1 KGHDR, CDR2 SFDVKD. V was pared by 6 bases and J by 5 bases, with 10 bases of the junction left unmatched. This CDR3 is 15 amino acids long. DNA for the CDR3: TGTGCCACCAGTTCTCCGGGACAGGGTGTCAACGAGCAGTACTTC. This encodes CATSSPGQGVNEQYF.

This clonotype was seen a few times. The gene calls are TRBV7-2 and TRBJ1-5; D is uncertain. Trimming pared 5 bases from V and 4 bases from J, leaving 15 bases between. This CDR3 has 15 residues. Germline loops: CDR1 SGHTA, CDR2 FQGNSA. CDR3 loop: CASSPGPRGNQPQHF. For the CDR3, the DNA is TGTGCCAGCAGCCCGGGCCCCCGGGGAAATCAGCCCCAGCATTTT.

Many counts were recorded for this clonotype. The junction shows a germline mismatch at one end, possibly a read error. The chain uses TRBV7-9 and TRBJ2-3, with D possibly being TRBD1 (5 bases). CDR3 length equals 15 residues. Germline CDR1 and CDR2: SEHNR and FQNEAQ (reference sequence). CDR3 region: CATSRAGSSTDTQYF. DNA of the CDR3: TGTGCCACCAGCAGAGCAGGGTCTAGCACAGATACGCAGTATTTT.

On this clonotype itself: A read error is possible here, since a much larger clone lies one base away. The chain has TRBV20-1 and TRBJ2-7; no clear D. CDR1 is DFQATT, CDR2 SNEGSKA, per germline (reference sequence). This CDR3 contains 11 residues. The CDR3 region has the DNA TGCGGTGCCCAGGTGGACCACGAGCAGTACTTC. Residues: CGAQVDHEQYF.

This clonotype was found many times. This may be a read error: a much more frequent sequence differs by one nucleotide. V and J are TRBV28 and TRBJ1-1; 9 positions agree with TRBD1. CDR1 is MDHEN and CDR2 is SYDVKM in the germline V gene. CDR3 length: 13 amino acids. The V gene end was trimmed by 5 bases and the J gene end by 4 bases; junction bases not matched to a gene: 2. Here the CDR3 DNA reads TGTGCCAGCAGTGCGACAGGGGGCACTGAAGCTTTCTTT. As protein: CASSATGGTEAFF.

Note on this clonotype: The final CDR3 position lacks the conserved phenylalanine or tryptophan, pointing to a likely read error. The J gene is TRBJ2-1, the V gene TRBV20-1, with 10 bases lining up with TRBD2. Unmatched junction bases numbered 10, after V lost 4 bases and J lost 7 bases. Germline lookup yields CDR1 DFQATT and CDR2 SNEGSKA (reference sequence). The CDR3 covers 15 residues. The CDR3 reads CSANREREGRNEQFS. CDR3 nucleotide sequence: TGCAGTGCTAATCGGGAGCGGGAGGGCCGGAATGAGCAGTTCTCC.

In this sample, this clonotype turned up many times. The chain is built from TRBV28 and TRBJ2-1, with D hard to call. The CDR3 runs to 16 residues. Germline V CDR1 and CDR2: MDHEN, SYDVKM. Trimming removed 5 bases from V and 0 bases from J, with 14 bases in between. The CDR3 sequence is CASSALDPSSYNEQFF. The CDR3 DNA reads TGTGCCAGCAGTGCCCTTGACCCGAGCTCCTACAATGAGCAGTTCTTC.

In its sample, this clonotype was seen many times. CDR3 nucleotide sequence: TGTGCCACCAGCAGAGATCAGGGCGGCTATGGCTACACCTTC. This codes for CATSRDQGGYGYTF. The rearrangement uses TRBV15 and TRBJ1-2; TRBD1 might be the D (5 bases). This CDR3 spans 14 amino acids. Germline CDR1 reads LNHNV; CDR2 reads YYDKDF (reference sequence). V lost 0 bases to trimming and J lost 4 bases, with 9 bases between them.

The table lists this clonotype with a few counts. The chain is built from TRBV19 and TRBJ2-2; 9 nucleotides match TRBD1. This CDR3 is 14 amino acids long. V dropped 5 bases and J dropped 4; count of bases not matched to a gene: 2. Germline V gives CDR1 LNHDA, CDR2 SQIVND (reference sequence). This chain's CDR3 is CASSGTGRTGELFF. DNA for the CDR3: TGTGCCAGTAGTGGGACAGGGCGCACCGGGGAGCTGTTTTTT.

This clonotype was recorded at least ten times. The chain carries TRBV20-1 and TRBJ1-1; D gene unclear. CDR3 length: 10 amino acids. With 5 bases removed from V and 7 bases from J, the gap between germline ends came to 8 bases. Per germline, CDR1 DFQATT and CDR2 SNEGSKA (reference sequence). The CDR3 reads CSAPTLEAFF. CDR3 nucleotide sequence: TGCAGTGCTCCGACGCTTGAAGCTTTCTTT.

The chain carries TRBV30 and TRBJ1-2, with unresolved D. From germline, CDR1 is GTSNPN and CDR2 SVGIG (reference sequence). The CDR3 runs 11 residues. V lost 3 bases, J lost 8 bases, and 10 bases lay in between. The CDR3 sequence: CAWSGYGGYTF. The DNA for the CDR3 is TGTGCCTGGAGCGGATATGGCGGCTACACCTTC.

This clonotype was seen repeatedly, ten times or more. This chain uses TRBV7-9 with TRBJ2-7; tentative D call: TRBD1 (6 bases). The germline V gene encodes CDR1 SEHNR and CDR2 FQNEAQ (reference sequence). Trimming took off 3 bases at V and 6 bases at J, with 18 bases between the two ends. The CDR3 contains 15 residues. DNA for the CDR3: TGTGCCAGCAGCTTGGGGGACACACCAGCATCCGAGCAGTACTTC. The encoded protein is CASSLGDTPASEQYF.

The rearrangement uses TRBV19 and TRBJ2-3; D perhaps matches TRBD2 (5 bases). In germline, CDR1 is LNHDA, CDR2 SQIVND (reference sequence). This CDR3 has 13 residues. Trimming cost V 9 bases and J 2 bases, with 12 bases left between them. The CDR3 here is CASRLNPTDTQYF. CDR3 nucleotide sequence: TGTGCCAGCCGACTAAACCCCACAGATACGCAGTATTTT. The full variable domain, its missing parts supplied by reference TRBV19 and TRBJ2-3, is DGGITQSPKYLFRKEGQNVTLSCEQNLNHDAMYWYRQDPGQGLRLIYYSQIVNDFQKGDIAEGYSVSREKKESFPLTVTSAQKNPTAFYLCASRLNPTDTQYFGPGTRLTVL.

There are many counts of this clonotype. This chain connects TRBV20-1 to TRBJ2-7; D is unclear. V was cut by 5 bases and J by 0 bases, with 11 bases left in between. The CDR3 sequence is 13 residues long. Germline assignment: CDR1 DFQATT and CDR2 SNEGSKA (reference sequence). The CDR3 coding sequence is TGCAGTGCTGTCCAGGTGGACTCCTACGAGCAGTACTTC. Amino acids: CSAVQVDSYEQYF.

In this sample, this clonotype turned up a few times. V usage is TRBV28 and J usage is TRBJ2-3; 9 bases match TRBD2. Looked up from germline, CDR1 is MDHEN and CDR2 is SYDVKM. The CDR3 spans 16 residues. J lost 5 bases, V lost 4 bases, and 10 bases had no gene match. Here the CDR3 DNA reads TGTGCCAGCAGTTCCATAGCGGGAGTCAGGGTAGATACGCAGTATTTT. It specifies CASSSIAGVRVDTQYF.